The 9 T cell receptor beta chains below all came from one sample that was sequenced in a study of T cell responses to AZD1222 COVID-19 vaccine. Libraries were prepared by immunoSEQ multiplex PCR; TCRdb keeps only in-frame clonotypes and omits some of them. In the table there are roughly 140,000 clones, approximately 91% of which are singletons. The sequencing here drew on peripheral blood, taken 28 days after the second AZD1222 dose. The origin of the receptors is an adult who received the AZD1222 COVID-19 vaccine.

The chain has TRBV12-3 or TRBV12-4 and TRBJ1-2; D possibly corresponds to TRBD1 (5 bases). The CDR3 is 13 amino acids. V was cut by 7 bases and J by 2 bases, with 11 bases left in between. The CDR3 region is CASTSRANYGYTF. In DNA form, the CDR3 reads TGTGCCAGCACCTCCAGGGCGAACTATGGCTACACCTTC.

This clone was observed once. CDR3 sequence reads: CASSLEPGHVDTQYF. CDR3 nucleotides: TGCGCCAGCAGCCTAGAACCGGGACACGTGGATACGCAGTATTTT. This chain joins TRBV5-1 and TRBJ2-3; TRBD1 is a possible D gene (6 bases). Trimming took 4 bases from V and 6 from J, leaving 18 bases between them. Per the germline V gene, CDR1 is SGHRS and CDR2 is YFSETQ. The CDR3 spans 15 residues.

The chain is built from TRBV2 and TRBJ1-1, with D unclear. Between the trimmed V and J ends, which lost 7 bases and 1 base, there was a span of 10 bases. This CDR3 contains 13 residues. From germline, CDR1 is SNHLY and CDR2 FYNNEI. The CDR3 spells CASTIQRNTEAFF. The CDR3 DNA follows: TGTGCCAGCACGATACAACGGAACACTGAAGCTTTCTTT.

The gene calls are TRBV19 and TRBJ1-5, with TRBD1 matching 9 bases. J was trimmed by 4 bases and V by 6 bases; bases with no gene match: 7. The CDR3 is 15 amino acids. Germline-derived CDR1 and CDR2 are LNHDA and SQIVND (reference sequence). CDR3 sequence: CASSPGQGLNQPQHF. The CDR3 DNA follows: TGTGCCAGTAGCCCGGGACAGGGTTTAAATCAGCCCCAGCATTTT.

A single count supports this clone. The rearrangement joins TRBV11-2 to TRBJ1-2; tentatively, D is TRBD1 (5 bases). There are 13 residues in the CDR3. From germline, CDR1 is SGHAT and CDR2 FQNNGV. With 3 bases removed from V and 2 bases from J, the gap between germline ends came to 7 bases. In DNA form, the CDR3 reads TGTGCCAGCAGCTTCCCAGGGAACTATGGCTACACCTTC. Amino acids: CASSFPGNYGYTF.

The chain couples TRBV6-6 to TRBJ1-1; D is undetermined. Looked up from germline, CDR1 is MNHNY and CDR2 is SVGAGI (reference sequence). The CDR3 consists of 11 residues. V gave up 7 bases and J gave up 4 bases, with 7 bases separating them. CDR3 DNA sequence: TGTGCCAGCAAGCTTGGCACTGAAGCTTTCTTT. This translates into CASKLGTEAFF.

This clone was detected once. J is TRBJ1-4 and V is TRBV28, with D perhaps TRBD1 (5 bases). CDR1 is MDHEN, CDR2 SYDVKM, per germline. Trimming removed 2 bases from V and 7 bases from J, with 11 bases in between. CDR3 length: 14 amino acids. The CDR3 is CASSLAQVGEKLFF. The CDR3 DNA reads as TGTGCCAGCAGTTTAGCACAGGTTGGTGAAAAACTGTTTTTT.

The rearrangement uses TRBV9 and TRBJ1-2; no definite D call. The germline V and J ends were trimmed by 0 bases and 4 bases, with 7 bases remaining between them. This CDR3 is 13 amino acids long. In germline, CDR1 is SGDLS, CDR2 YYNGEE. CDR3 in amino acids: CASSVAPSYGYTF. The CDR3 DNA reads TGTGCCAGCAGCGTAGCCCCATCCTATGGCTACACCTTC.

The rearrangement links TRBV9 to TRBJ2-7; no reliable D call. The germline CDR1 and CDR2 sequences are SGDLS and YYNGEE. This CDR3 is 14 amino acids long. V dropped 0 bases and J dropped 3 bases, with 10 bases sitting between them. In DNA form, the CDR3 reads TGTGCCAGCAGCGTAGGGCTCCGAAGCTACGAGCAGTACTTC. Translation gives CASSVGLRSYEQYF.